This is a list of T cell receptor beta chains from one sample in a study of blood T cell repertoires in COVID-19. TCRdb's copy holds only in-frame clones and misses some; the assay was immunoSEQ multiplex PCR. The sample lists some 530,000 clones, approximately 85% seen once, with 3% to 3.5% in the top ten. Material: peripheral blood. Receptors were obtained from a human donor in a cohort sampled during active COVID-19. The CDR3 runs from the conserved cysteine through the conserved F or W. A D gene is named only where the DNA matches it firmly. Clone size, where shown, is once, few, many, or a class for clones that have expanded.

J gene,D gene,V gene,clone size,CDR3 DNA,CDR3 protein
TRBJ1-5,-,TRBV6-2/TRBV6-3,-,TGTGCCAGCAGTTACGGGATCCGGGGGAATCAGCCCCAGCATTTT,CASSYGIRGNQPQHF
TRBJ1-2,-,TRBV6-5,-,TGTGCCAGCAATGGACAGACCCTCTATGGCTACACCTTC,CASNGQTLYGYTF
TRBJ1-1,-,TRBV7-9,-,TGTGCCAGCAGCTTAGACCTGGGCCGATACACTGAAGCTTTCTTT,CASSLDLGRYTEAFF
TRBJ1-5,-,TRBV5-1,-,TGCGCCAGCAGCTTCGGAGGGTATAGCAATCAGCCCCAGCATTTT,CASSFGGYSNQPQHF
TRBJ2-4,-,TRBV30,-,TGTGCCTGGAGTGCCCAGTTGATAGCCAAAAACATTCAGTACTTC,CAWSAQLIAKNIQYF
TRBJ2-3,TRBD2,TRBV5-4,-,TGTGCCAGCAGACATAGCGGGAGACCAGGGGATACGCAGTATTTT,CASRHSGRPGDTQYF
TRBJ1-3,-,TRBV7-2,once,TGTGCCAGCAGCTTAGCCGCGCCTGGAAACACCATATATTTT,CASSLAAPGNTIYF
TRBJ2-1,-,TRBV7-2,-,TGTGCCAGCAGCTTAGAGGAAGGGCACCGCAGGGTCTTC,CASSLEEGHRRVF
TRBJ2-7,TRBD1,TRBV7-9,once,TGTGCCAGCAGCAGGGGACAGGGGGAGTACGAGCAGTACTTC,CASSRGQGEYEQYF
TRBJ1-2,TRBD1,TRBV19,once,TGTGCCAGTAGTGTACAGGGGACGTATGGCTACACCTTC,CASSVQGTYGYTF
TRBJ1-6,-,TRBV3-1/TRBV3-2,-,TGTGCCAGCAGTCAAGGAGGTCCCCGATCACCCCTCCACTTT,CASSQGGPRSPLHF
TRBJ1-1,-,TRBV7-2,once,TGTGCCAGCAGCTTGGTGTCAGAGGGGAACACTGAAGCTTTCTTT,CASSLVSEGNTEAFF
TRBJ1-1,TRBD1,TRBV19,few,TGTGCCAGTAGGATACAGGGGACGAACACTGAAGCTTTCTTT,CASRIQGTNTEAFF
TRBJ1-1,-,TRBV7-2,-,TGTGCCAGCAGCGTACAGGAGAACACTGAAGCTTTCTTT,CASSVQENTEAFF
TRBJ2-3,-,TRBV3-1/TRBV3-2,-,TGTGCCAGCAGCCAAGTTTTGCGCACGCAGTATTTT,CASSQVLRTQYF
TRBJ1-2,-,TRBV28,-,TGTGCCAGCAGTACTGGACCCAGGGGCTATGGCTACACCTTC,CASSTGPRGYGYTF
TRBJ2-1,-,TRBV24-1,once,TGTGCCACCAGTCGGGGAGGAACCTCCTACAATGAGCAGTTCTTC,CATSRGGTSYNEQFF
TRBJ2-6,-,TRBV7-9,-,TGTGCCAGCAGCGACCGGGACACTGGGGCCAACGTCCTGACTTTC,CASSDRDTGANVLTF
TRBJ2-7,-,TRBV18,once,TGTGCCAGCTCACCACTTAACAGGGAGAACGAGCAGTACTTC,CASSPLNRENEQYF
TRBJ1-5,TRBD1,TRBV11-2,few,TGTGCCAGCAGCTTAACGACAGGGTATAGCAATCAGCCCCAGCATTTT,CASSLTTGYSNQPQHF
TRBJ2-5,-,TRBV2,-,TGTGCCAGCAACCAGGACGGGGGTCCCCAAGAGACCCAGTACTTC,CASNQDGGPQETQYF
TRBJ1-6,-,TRBV12-3/TRBV12-4,few,TGTGCCAGCGTGGGGCACAATAATTCACCCCTCCACTTT,CASVGHNNSPLHF
TRBJ1-5,TRBD1,TRBV4-2,-,TGTGCCAGCAGCCAAGAATACAGGGGGCGGGGTGGGCAGCCCCAGCATTTT,CASSQEYRGRGGQPQHF
TRBJ1-1,-,TRBV29-1,-,TGCAGCGTTGGGTGGCAGGGTACGAACACTGAAGCTTTCTTT,CSVGWQGTNTEAFF
TRBJ2-1,TRBD2,TRBV4-3,-,TGCGCCAGCAGCCAAGCAGCTAGCGGGAGCGGCAATGAGCAGTTCTTC,CASSQAASGSGNEQFF
TRBJ2-7,TRBD2,TRBV13,few,TGTGCCAGCAGTCACCTAGGGAGGGTGGACTACGAGCAGTACTTC,CASSHLGRVDYEQYF
TRBJ1-6,-,TRBV21-1,-,TGTGCCAGCACCTCCGGGACAGGGAGTCCACCCCTCCACTTT,CASTSGTGSPPLHF
TRBJ2-2,TRBD1,TRBV18,-,TGTGCCAGCTCACCCACCACAGGGGACACCGGGGAGCTGTTTTTT,CASSPTTGDTGELFF
TRBJ1-2,-,TRBV5-5,-,TGTGCCAGCATCCCAACTACAGGGTCTAACTATGGCTACACCTTC,CASIPTTGSNYGYTF
TRBJ2-5,TRBD2,TRBV4-1,-,TGCGCCAGCAGCCAAGATAGAGGGGAAGCGGGAGGCCCACCATGGGAGACCCAGTACTTC,CASSQDRGEAGGPPWETQYF
TRBJ2-7,-,TRBV28,-,TGTGCCAGCAGCCGGACAGATAGATCCGAGCAGTACTTC,CASSRTDRSEQYF
TRBJ2-7,TRBD2,TRBV11-3,-,TGTGCCAGCAGCTTAGCCGGGAGGGGAGGCGAGCAGTACTTC,CASSLAGRGGEQYF
TRBJ1-1,-,TRBV14,-,TGTGCCAGCAGCCAACTACAGGGTGGGGGCACTGAAGCTTTCTTT,CASSQLQGGGTEAFF